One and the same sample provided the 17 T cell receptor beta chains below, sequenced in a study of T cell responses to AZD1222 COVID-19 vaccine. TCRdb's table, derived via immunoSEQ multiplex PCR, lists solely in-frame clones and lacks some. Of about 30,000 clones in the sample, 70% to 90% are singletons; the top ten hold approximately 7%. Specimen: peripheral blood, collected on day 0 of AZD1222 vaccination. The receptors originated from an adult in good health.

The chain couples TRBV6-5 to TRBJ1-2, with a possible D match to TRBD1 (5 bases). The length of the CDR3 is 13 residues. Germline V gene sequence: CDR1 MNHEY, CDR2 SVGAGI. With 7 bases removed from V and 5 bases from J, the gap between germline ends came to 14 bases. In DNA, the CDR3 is TGTGCCAGCAAGAGGGACCGGACGTATGGCTACACCTTC. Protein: CASKRDRTYGYTF.

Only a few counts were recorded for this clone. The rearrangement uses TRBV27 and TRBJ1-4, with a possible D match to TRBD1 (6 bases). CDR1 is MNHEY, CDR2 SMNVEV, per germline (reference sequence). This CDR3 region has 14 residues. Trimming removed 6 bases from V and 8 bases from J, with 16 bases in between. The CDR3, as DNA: TGTGCCAGCAGGTCGGGACAATCATGGGAAAAACTGTTTTTT. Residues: CASRSGQSWEKLFF.

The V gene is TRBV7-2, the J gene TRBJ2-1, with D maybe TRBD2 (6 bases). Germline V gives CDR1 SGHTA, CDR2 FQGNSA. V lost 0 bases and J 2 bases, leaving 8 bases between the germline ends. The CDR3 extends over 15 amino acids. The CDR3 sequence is CASSLAGGTYNEQFF. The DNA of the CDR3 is TGTGCCAGCAGCTTAGCGGGAGGTACCTACAATGAGCAGTTCTTC.

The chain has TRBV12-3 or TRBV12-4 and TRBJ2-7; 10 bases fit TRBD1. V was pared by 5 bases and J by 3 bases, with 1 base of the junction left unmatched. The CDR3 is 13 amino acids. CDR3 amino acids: CASSDRGLYEQYF. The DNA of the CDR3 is TGTGCCAGCAGTGACAGGGGGCTCTACGAGCAGTACTTC.

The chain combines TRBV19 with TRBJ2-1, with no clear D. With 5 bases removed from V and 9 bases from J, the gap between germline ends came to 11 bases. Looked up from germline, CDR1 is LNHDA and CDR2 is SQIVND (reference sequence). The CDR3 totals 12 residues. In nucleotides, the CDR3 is TGTGCCAGTAGTGTGATTCGCGGTGAGCAGTTCTTC. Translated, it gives CASSVIRGEQFF.

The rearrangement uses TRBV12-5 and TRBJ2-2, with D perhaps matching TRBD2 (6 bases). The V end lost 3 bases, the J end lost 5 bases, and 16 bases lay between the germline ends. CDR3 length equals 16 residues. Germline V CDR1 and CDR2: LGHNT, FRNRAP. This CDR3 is CASGFPLGSGTGELFF. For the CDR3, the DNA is TGTGCTAGTGGTTTCCCCCTCGGGAGCGGGACCGGGGAGCTGTTTTTT.

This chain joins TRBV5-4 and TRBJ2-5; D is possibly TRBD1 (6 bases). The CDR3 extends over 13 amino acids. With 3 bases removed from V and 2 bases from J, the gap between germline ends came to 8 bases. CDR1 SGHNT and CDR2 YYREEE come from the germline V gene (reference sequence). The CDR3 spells CASSWGLQETQYF. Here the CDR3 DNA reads TGTGCCAGCAGCTGGGGGCTGCAAGAGACCCAGTACTTC.

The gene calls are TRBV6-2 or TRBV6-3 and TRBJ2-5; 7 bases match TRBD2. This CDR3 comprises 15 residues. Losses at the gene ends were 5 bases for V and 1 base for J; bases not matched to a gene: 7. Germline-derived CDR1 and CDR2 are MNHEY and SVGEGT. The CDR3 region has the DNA TGTGCCAGCAGTGGAGAGGGACTACCCCAAGAGACCCAGTACTTC. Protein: CASSGEGLPQETQYF.

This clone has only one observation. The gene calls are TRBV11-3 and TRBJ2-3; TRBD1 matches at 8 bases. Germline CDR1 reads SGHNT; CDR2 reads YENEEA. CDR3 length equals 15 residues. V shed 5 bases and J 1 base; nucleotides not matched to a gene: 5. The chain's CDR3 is CASSAGQGRTDTQYF. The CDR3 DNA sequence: TGTGCCAGCAGCGCCGGACAGGGACGCACAGATACGCAGTATTTT.

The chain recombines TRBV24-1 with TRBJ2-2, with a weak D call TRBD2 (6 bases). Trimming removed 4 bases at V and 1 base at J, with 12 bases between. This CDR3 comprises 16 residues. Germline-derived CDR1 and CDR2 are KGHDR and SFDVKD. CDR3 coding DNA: TGTGCCACCAGTGACCCCGGGGGTCAGAACACCGGGGAGCTGTTTTTT. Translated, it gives CATSDPGGQNTGELFF.

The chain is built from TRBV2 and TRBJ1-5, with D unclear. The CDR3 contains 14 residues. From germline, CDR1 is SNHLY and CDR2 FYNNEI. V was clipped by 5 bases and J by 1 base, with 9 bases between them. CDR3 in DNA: TGTGCCAGCAGTCCCACAGCAAGCAATCAGCCCCAGCATTTT. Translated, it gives CASSPTASNQPQHF.

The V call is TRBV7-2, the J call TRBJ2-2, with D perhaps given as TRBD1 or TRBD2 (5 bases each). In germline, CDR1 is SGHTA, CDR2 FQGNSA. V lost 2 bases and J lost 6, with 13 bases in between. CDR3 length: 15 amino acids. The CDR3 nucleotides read TGTGCCAGCAGCTTACGGGGCCAGAGGGCCGGGGAGCTGTTTTTT. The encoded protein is CASSLRGQRAGELFF.

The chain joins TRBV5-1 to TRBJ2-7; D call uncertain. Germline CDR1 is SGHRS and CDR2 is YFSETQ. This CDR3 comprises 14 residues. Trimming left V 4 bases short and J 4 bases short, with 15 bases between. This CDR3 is CASSQGTTLYEQYF. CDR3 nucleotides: TGCGCCAGCAGCCAAGGCACCACCCTTTACGAGCAGTACTTC. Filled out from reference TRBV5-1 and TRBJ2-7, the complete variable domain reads KAGVTQTPRYLIKTRGQQVTLSCSPISGHRSVSWYQQTPGQGLQFLFEYFSETQRNKGNFPGRFSGRQFSNSRSEMNVSTLELGDSALYLCASSQGTTLYEQYFGPGTRLTVT.

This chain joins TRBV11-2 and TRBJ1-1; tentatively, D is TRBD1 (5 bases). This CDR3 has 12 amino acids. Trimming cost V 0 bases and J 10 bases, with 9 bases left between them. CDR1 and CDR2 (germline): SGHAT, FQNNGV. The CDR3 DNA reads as TGTGCCAGCAGCTTAGAGGGACGCGGAGCTTTCTTT. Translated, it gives CASSLEGRGAFF.

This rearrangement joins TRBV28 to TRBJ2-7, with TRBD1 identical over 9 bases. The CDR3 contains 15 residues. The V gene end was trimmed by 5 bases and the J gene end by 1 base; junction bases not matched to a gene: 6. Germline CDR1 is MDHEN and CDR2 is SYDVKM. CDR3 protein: CASSEPGQGSYEQYF. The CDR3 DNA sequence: TGTGCCAGCAGTGAACCGGGACAGGGATCCTACGAGCAGTACTTC.

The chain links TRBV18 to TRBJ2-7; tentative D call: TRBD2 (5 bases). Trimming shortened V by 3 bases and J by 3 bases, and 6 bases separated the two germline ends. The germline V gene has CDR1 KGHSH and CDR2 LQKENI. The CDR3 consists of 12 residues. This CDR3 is CASSPAGYEQYF. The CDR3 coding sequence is TGTGCCAGCTCACCGGCGGGCTACGAGCAGTACTTC. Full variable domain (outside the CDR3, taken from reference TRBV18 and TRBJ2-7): NAGVMQNPRHLVRRRGQEARLRCSPMKGHSHVYWYRQLPEEGLKFMVYLQKENIIDESGMPKERFSAEFPKEGPSILRIQQVVRGDSAAYFCASSPAGYEQYFGPGTRLTVT.

This CDR3 is CASSFQQGAGETQYF. The CDR3 DNA follows: TGTGCCAGCAGCTTCCAACAGGGGGCAGGGGAGACCCAGTACTTC. This chain links TRBV7-2 with TRBJ2-5; 9 positions agree with TRBD1. The CDR3 runs to 15 residues. CDR1 and CDR2 (germline): SGHTA, FQGNSA. Trimming took 3 bases from V and 5 from J; bases not matched to a gene: 7.